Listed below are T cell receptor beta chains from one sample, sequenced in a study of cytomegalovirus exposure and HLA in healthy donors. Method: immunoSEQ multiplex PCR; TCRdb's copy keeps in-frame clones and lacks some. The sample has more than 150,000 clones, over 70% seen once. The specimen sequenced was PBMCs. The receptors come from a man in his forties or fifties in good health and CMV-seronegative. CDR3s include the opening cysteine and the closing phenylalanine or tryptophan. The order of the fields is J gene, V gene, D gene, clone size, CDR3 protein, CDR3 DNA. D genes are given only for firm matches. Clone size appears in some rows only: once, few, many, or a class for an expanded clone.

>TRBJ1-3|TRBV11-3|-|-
CASSRTPDTNTIYF
TGTGCCAGCAGTCGAACACCAGATACAAACACCATATATTTT
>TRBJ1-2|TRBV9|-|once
CASSVDGRGDYGYTF
TGTGCCAGCAGCGTTGACGGACGCGGGGACTATGGCTACACCTTC
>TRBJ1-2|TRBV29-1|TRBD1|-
CSAWDRGYGYTF
TGCAGCGCCTGGGACAGGGGGTATGGCTACACCTTC
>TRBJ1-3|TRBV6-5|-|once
CASSSTGNTIYF
TGTGCCAGCAGCTCTACTGGAAACACCATATATTTT
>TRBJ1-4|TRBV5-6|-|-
CASSSTATNEKLFF
TGTGCCAGCAGCTCGACTGCAACTAATGAAAAACTGTTTTTT
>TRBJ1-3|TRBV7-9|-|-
CSSSQDRPSGNTIYF
TGTTCCAGCAGCCAAGACAGACCCTCTGGAAACACCATATATTTT
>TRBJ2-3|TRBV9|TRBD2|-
CASSVRLAGSTDTQYF
TGTGCCAGCAGCGTGCGACTAGCGGGGAGCACAGATACGCAGTATTTT
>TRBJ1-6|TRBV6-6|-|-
CASSHRDTDSPLHF
TGTGCCAGCAGCCACCGGGACACCGATTCACCCCTCCACTTT
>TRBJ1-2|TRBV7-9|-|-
CASSVDNLYGYTF
TGTGCCAGCAGCGTCGACAACCTCTATGGCTACACCTTC
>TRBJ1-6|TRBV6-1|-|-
CASSDRQKTPLHF
TGTGCCAGCAGTGACAGACAGAAGACACCCCTCCACTTT
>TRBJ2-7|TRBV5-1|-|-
CASRTGGTSYSYEQYF
TGCGCCAGCAGGACCGGAGGCACTTCGTACTCCTACGAGCAGTACTTC
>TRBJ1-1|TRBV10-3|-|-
CAITQGLNTEAFF
TGTGCCATCACCCAGGGATTGAACACTGAAGCTTTCTTT
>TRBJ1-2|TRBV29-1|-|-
CSVVQGLYGYTF
TGCAGCGTCGTACAGGGCCTCTATGGCTACACCTTC
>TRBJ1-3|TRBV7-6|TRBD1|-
CASSLAGTGITGNTIYF
TGTGCCAGCAGCTTAGCGGGGACAGGGATCACTGGAAACACCATATATTTT
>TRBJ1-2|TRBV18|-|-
CASSRGGAYGYTF
TGTGCCAGCTCACGGGGGGGCGCCTATGGCTACACCTTC
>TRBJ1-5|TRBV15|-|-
CATSRDFGGGGNQPQHF
TGTGCCACCAGCAGAGATTTTGGGGGAGGGGGCAATCAGCCCCAGCATTTT
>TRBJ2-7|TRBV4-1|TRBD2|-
CASSQGRGGGRHEQYF
TGCGCCAGCAGCCAAGGGAGGGGCGGGGGGAGGCACGAGCAGTACTTC
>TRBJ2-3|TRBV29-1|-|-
CSVERNREISDTQYF
TGCAGCGTCGAAAGGAACAGGGAGATTTCAGATACGCAGTATTTT
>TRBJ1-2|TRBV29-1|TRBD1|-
CSVEEETGLNYGYTF
TGCAGCGTTGAAGAGGAGACAGGGCTAAACTATGGCTACACCTTC
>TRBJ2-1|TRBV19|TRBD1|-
CASSTYRGNEQFF
TGTGCCAGTAGTACGTACAGGGGAAATGAGCAGTTCTTC
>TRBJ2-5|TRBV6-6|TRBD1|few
CASSSQGEWETQYF
TGTGCCAGCAGTTCACAGGGGGAGTGGGAGACCCAGTACTTC
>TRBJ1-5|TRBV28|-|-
CASLRGNQPQHF
TGTGCCAGCCTTAGGGGAAATCAGCCCCAGCATTTT
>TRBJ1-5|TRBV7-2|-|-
CASSLEGGNQPQHF
TGTGCCAGCAGCTTAGAGGGAGGCAATCAGCCCCAGCATTTT
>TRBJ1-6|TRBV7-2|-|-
CASREGYGSPLHF
TGTGCCAGCCGGGAGGGGTATGGTTCACCCCTCCACTTT
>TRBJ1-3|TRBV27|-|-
CASSLGGTGSRNTIYF
TGTGCCAGCAGTTTAGGGGGAACAGGGTCCCGAAACACCATATATTTT
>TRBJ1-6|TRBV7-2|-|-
CASSLGPRSSYNSPLHF
TGTGCCAGCAGCTTAGGACCGAGGAGCTCCTATAATTCACCCCTCCACTTT
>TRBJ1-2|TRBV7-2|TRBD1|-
CASSSGTVYGYTF
TGTGCCAGCAGCTCCGGGACAGTTTATGGCTACACCTTC
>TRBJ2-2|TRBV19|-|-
CASSRGAQTGELFF
TGTGCCAGTAGTAGAGGTGCCCAAACCGGGGAGCTGTTTTTT
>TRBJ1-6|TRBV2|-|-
CASSEAPGSSYNSPLHF
TGTGCCAGCAGTGAAGCCCCAGGTAGCTCCTATAATTCACCCCTCCACTTT
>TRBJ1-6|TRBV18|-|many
CASSLQNNSPLHF
TGTGCCAGCTCACTACAAAACAATTCACCCCTCCACTTT
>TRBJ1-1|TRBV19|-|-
CASSITYTSVNTEAFF
TGTGCCAGTAGTATTACTTATACGTCCGTGAACACTGAAGCTTTCTTT
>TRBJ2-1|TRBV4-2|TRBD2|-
CASSRVPTQAGGVDEQFF
TGTGCCAGCAGCCGGGTCCCTACCCAAGCGGGGGGAGTCGATGAGCAGTTCTTC
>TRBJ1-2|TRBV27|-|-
CASSLSTTGYGYTF
TGTGCCAGCAGTTTGTCAACCACGGGGTATGGCTACACCTTC
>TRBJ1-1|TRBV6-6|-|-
CASSYTVEAFF
TGTGCCAGCAGTTACACGGTTGAAGCTTTCTTT
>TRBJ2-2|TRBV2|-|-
CASSERETGELFF
TGTGCCAGCAGTGAACGAGAGACCGGGGAGCTGTTTTTT
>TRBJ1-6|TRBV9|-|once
CASSVGGGSPFPLHF
TGTGCCAGCAGCGTTGGAGGAGGCAGCCCTTTTCCCCTCCACTTT
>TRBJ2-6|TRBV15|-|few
CATSRDRELSGANVLTF
TGTGCCACCAGCAGAGATCGGGAGTTGTCTGGGGCCAACGTCCTGACTTTC
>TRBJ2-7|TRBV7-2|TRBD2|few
CASSLQGRGGSYEQYF
TGTGCCAGCAGCCTCCAAGGGCGGGGGGGCTCCTACGAGCAGTACTTC
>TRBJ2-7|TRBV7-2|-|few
CASSFRQGSYEQYF
TGTGCCAGCAGCTTTAGGCAGGGCTCGTACGAGCAGTACTTC
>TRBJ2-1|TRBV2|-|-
CASNPRQYNEQFF
TGTGCCAGCAACCCCCGCCAGTACAATGAGCAGTTCTTC
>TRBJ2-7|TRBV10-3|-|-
CAISEFNEQYF
TGTGCCATCAGTGAGTTCAACGAGCAGTACTTC
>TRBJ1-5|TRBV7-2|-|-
CASSLGGKSNQPQHF
TGTGCCAGCAGCTTAGGAGGCAAGTCCAATCAGCCCCAGCATTTT
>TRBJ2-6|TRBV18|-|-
CASSRTGVGTPSSGANVLTF
TGTGCCAGCTCTCGAACGGGGGTAGGGACCCCAAGCTCTGGGGCCAACGTCCTGACTTTC
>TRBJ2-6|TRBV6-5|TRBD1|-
CASSKTGAGANVLTF
TGTGCCAGCAGTAAGACAGGGGCCGGGGCCAACGTCCTGACTTTC
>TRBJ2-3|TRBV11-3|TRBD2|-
CASSLEAGDADTQYF
TGTGCCAGCAGCTTAGAGGCGGGGGACGCGGATACGCAGTATTTT
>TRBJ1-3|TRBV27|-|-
CASSSGWPARGNTIYF
TGTGCCAGCTCCTCGGGGTGGCCGGCAAGGGGAAACACCATATATTTT
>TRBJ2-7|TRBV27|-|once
CASSGQVGDPISSYEQYF
TGTGCCAGCAGTGGGCAGGTCGGGGATCCTATCAGCTCCTACGAGCAGTACTTC
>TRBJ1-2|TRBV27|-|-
CASSPLRGPPRYTF
TGTGCCAGCAGTCCCCTCAGGGGCCCTCCCCGCTACACCTTC
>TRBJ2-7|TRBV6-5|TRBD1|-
CASSSPGQGLYEQYF
TGTGCCAGCAGTTCTCCGGGACAGGGGCTCTACGAGCAGTACTTC
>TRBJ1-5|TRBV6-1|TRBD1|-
CASSESGQGYQPQHF
TGTGCCAGCAGTGAGTCCGGACAGGGCTATCAGCCCCAGCATTTT
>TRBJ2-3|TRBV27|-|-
CASTGLSTDTQYF
TGTGCCAGCACGGGACTGAGCACAGATACGCAGTATTTT